The 27 T cell receptor beta chains given below trace back to one sample, sequenced in a study of cytomegalovirus exposure and HLA in healthy donors. This PCR relied on a set of 60 Vbeta primers and 13 Jbeta primers. Some clones are missing from TCRdb's copy, which holds only in-frame ones; the method was immunoSEQ multiplex PCR. The sample includes around 140,000 clones, about four fifths of them seen just once. Material for sequencing was PBMCs. The origin of the receptors is a male donor in good health and CMV-seronegative.

The chain carries TRBV4-3 and TRBJ2-3, with D tentatively TRBD1 (6 bases). This CDR3 is built from 14 residues. The V gene lost 0 bases and the J gene lost 2 bases, with 6 bases spanning the gap. Germline values: CDR1 LGHNA, CDR2 YSLEER. CDR3 DNA sequence: TGCGCCAGCAGCCAAGAGGGGGCCACAGATACGCAGTATTTT. As protein: CASSQEGATDTQYF.

This sequence joins TRBV5-4 and TRBJ2-7; 9 bases agree with TRBD1. Germline loops: CDR1 SGHNT, CDR2 YYREEE (reference sequence). V gave up 4 bases and J gave up 4 bases; unmatched junction bases: 6. The CDR3 is 14 amino acids. The CDR3: CASSEGQGTYEQYF. For the CDR3, the DNA is TGTGCCAGCAGCGAGGGACAGGGAACATACGAGCAGTACTTC.

CDR3 in amino acids: CASSVAPGPNHYGYTF. In DNA, the CDR3 is TGTGCCAGCAGCGTAGCTCCGGGTCCAAACCACTATGGCTACACCTTC. This rearrangement joins TRBV9 to TRBJ1-2; D is ambiguous. Trimming took off 0 bases at V and 3 bases at J, with 15 bases between the two ends. The germline V gene has CDR1 SGDLS and CDR2 YYNGEE. This CDR3 region has 16 residues.

The chain uses TRBV7-6 and TRBJ1-2, with TRBD1 identical over 7 bases. Losses at the gene ends were 0 bases for V and 8 bases for J; bases not matched to a gene: 18. The germline V gene has CDR1 SGHVS and CDR2 FNYEAQ. This CDR3 has 18 amino acids. The CDR3 spells CASSLAAPGQRPRGGYTF. The CDR3 DNA is TGTGCCAGCAGCTTAGCGGCACCGGGACAGAGGCCCAGGGGCGGCTACACCTTC. Looking up the rest from reference TRBV7-6 and TRBJ1-2 gives the full variable domain: GAGVSQSPRYKVTKRGQDVALRCDPISGHVSLYWYRQALGQGPEFLTYFNYEAQQDKSGLPNDRFSAERPEGSISTLTIQRTEQRDSAMYRCASSLAAPGQRPRGGYTFGSGTRLTVV.

This clone was seen only a few times. The chain uses TRBV5-6 and TRBJ1-1; TRBD1 matches 12 bases. The V gene end was trimmed by 3 bases and the J gene end by 4 bases; junction bases not matched to a gene: 10. The CDR3 loop spans 17 amino acids. Germline values: CDR1 SGHDT, CDR2 YYEEEE. The CDR3 loop reads CASSSPWGQGAGTEAFF. DNA of the CDR3: TGTGCCAGCAGCTCCCCGTGGGGACAGGGGGCGGGCACTGAAGCTTTCTTT.

This clone was seen only a few times. The chain couples TRBV7-2 to TRBJ2-2, with D tentatively TRBD1 (5 bases). Germline CDR1 and CDR2: SGHTA and FQGNSA. The V gene lost 1 base and the J gene lost 4 bases, with 13 bases spanning the gap. CDR3 length: 16 residues. In nucleotides, the CDR3 is TGTGCCAGCAGCTTAGGAACAGGCCCCTCCACCGGGGAGCTGTTTTTT. Protein product: CASSLGTGPSTGELFF.

The chain uses TRBV6-4 and TRBJ1-5, with D tentatively TRBD1 (5 bases). Deletions cut 10 bases from V and 0 bases from J, with 25 bases between. This CDR3 has 18 amino acids. Per the germline V gene, CDR1 is MRHNA and CDR2 is SNTAGT. CDR3 DNA: TGTGCCATCTATTGTCCAAGGGGTATTACTTATAGCAATCAGCCCCAGCATTTT. It yields the protein CAIYCPRGITYSNQPQHF.

The V gene is TRBV19, the J gene TRBJ1-5; D uncertain. The CDR3 is 15 amino acids. CDR1 and CDR2 (germline): LNHDA, SQIVND (reference sequence). Trimming cost V 3 bases and J 2 bases, with 11 bases left between them. Here the CDR3 reads CASSIKGVGNQPQHF. The CDR3 DNA is TGTGCCAGTAGTATCAAGGGAGTCGGCAATCAGCCCCAGCATTTT.

V and J are TRBV7-9 and TRBJ1-3; D is undetermined. This CDR3 is built from 13 residues. Germline V CDR1 and CDR2: SEHNR, FQNEAQ (reference sequence). Trimming took off 3 bases at V and 2 bases at J, with 5 bases between the two ends. In nucleotides, the CDR3 is TGTGCCAGCAGCTTTCCGGCTGGAAACACCATATATTTT. The encoded protein is CASSFPAGNTIYF.

The chain couples TRBV30 to TRBJ1-5; tentative D call: TRBD1 (5 bases). The V gene's germline CDR1 is GTSNPN and CDR2 SVGIG (reference sequence). The ends were cut back, 3 bases at V and 3 bases at J, with 6 bases in the middle. This CDR3 region has 12 residues. Here the CDR3 reads CAWSRDNQPQHF. In DNA form, the CDR3 reads TGTGCCTGGAGCAGGGACAATCAGCCCCAGCATTTT.

The genes are TRBV6-6 and TRBJ2-3; D not resolved. CDR1 and CDR2 (germline): MNHNY, SVGAGI (reference sequence). Trimming left V 6 bases short and J 6 bases short, with 7 bases between. The CDR3 consists of 11 residues. In DNA form, the CDR3 reads TGTGCCAGCAGCCGTCGGGATACGCAGTATTTT. Its protein is CASSRRDTQYF.

The chain employs TRBV7-2 and TRBJ1-4, with 7 bases fitting TRBD1. J lost 5 bases, V lost 4 bases, and 7 bases had no gene match. Germline values: CDR1 SGHTA, CDR2 FQGNSA. The CDR3 runs 15 residues. CDR3: CASSSQAGGNEKLFF. The CDR3 nucleotides read TGTGCCAGCAGCTCGCAGGCAGGGGGAAATGAAAAACTGTTTTTT.

This clone came up once. The J gene is TRBJ2-1, the V gene TRBV7-3, with D hard to call. V was cut by 1 base and J by 0 bases, with 7 bases left in between. Looked up from germline, CDR1 is SGHTA and CDR2 is FQGTGA. The CDR3 is 15 residues long. CDR3 bases: TGTGCCAGCAGCTTAATGCACAGCTCCTACAATGAGCAGTTCTTC. Protein: CASSLMHSSYNEQFF.

The chain is built from TRBV19 and TRBJ2-5; no clear D. V was shortened by 4 bases and J by 5 bases, with 17 bases between the two germline ends. The germline V gene has CDR1 LNHDA and CDR2 SQIVND (reference sequence). There are 15 residues in the CDR3. The CDR3 sequence: CASSSRGSYVETQYF. CDR3 bases: TGTGCCAGTAGTAGCCGCGGCTCATATGTGGAGACCCAGTACTTC.

The DNA for the CDR3 is TGTGCCAGCTCACTACGACAGGGTGATCGCACAGATACGCAGTATTTT. This gives the protein CASSLRQGDRTDTQYF. V gene TRBV18 combines with J gene TRBJ2-3, with 7 bases matching TRBD1. V shed 4 bases, J shed 1 base, and the junction held 8 bases outside the gene matches. CDR3 length: 16 residues. Per the germline V gene, CDR1 is KGHSH and CDR2 is LQKENI.

The chain uses TRBV7-8 and TRBJ2-2; D possibly corresponds to TRBD2 (5 bases). The CDR3 runs to 14 residues. V lost 3 bases and J 3 bases, leaving 8 bases between the germline ends. Per the germline V gene, CDR1 is SGHVS and CDR2 is FQNEAQ. CDR3 residues: CASSLLRDTGELFF. CDR3 coding DNA: TGTGCCAGCAGCTTGCTGAGGGACACCGGGGAGCTGTTTTTT. Filled out from reference TRBV7-8 and TRBJ2-2, the complete variable domain reads GAGVSQSPRYKVAKRGQDVALRCDPISGHVSLFWYQQALGQGPEFLTYFQNEAQLDKSGLPSDRFFAERPEGSVSTLKIQRTQQEDSAVYLCASSLLRDTGELFFGEGSRLTVL.

V and J are TRBV2 and TRBJ2-3; D not certain. The CDR3 has 15 amino acids. Trimming left V 0 bases short and J 0 bases short, with 7 bases between. The germline CDR1 and CDR2 sequences are SNHLY and FYNNEI. The CDR3 DNA reads TGTGCCAGCAGTGAAGCGATCGGGAGCACAGATACGCAGTATTTT. Its protein product is CASSEAIGSTDTQYF.

The V gene is TRBV30, the J gene TRBJ1-5, with D unresolved. Trimming took off 2 bases at V and 9 bases at J, with 17 bases between the two ends. There are 14 residues in the CDR3. CDR1 is GTSNPN, CDR2 SVGIG, per germline (reference sequence). The CDR3 DNA is TGTGCCTGGAGTCTAAACGGGTACAAAGGGCCCCAGCATTTT. It is translated as CAWSLNGYKGPQHF.

V usage is TRBV19 and J usage is TRBJ1-6; 7 bases line up with TRBD1. Per germline, CDR1 LNHDA and CDR2 SQIVND (reference sequence). The CDR3 contains 14 residues. The ends lost 7 bases at V and 8 bases at J; junction bases unmatched: 8. CDR3 nucleotides: TGTGCCAGTATGATTGGCAGGGGGGATTCACCCCTCCACTTT. Amino acids: CASMIGRGDSPLHF.

V is TRBV2 and J is TRBJ2-1; TRBD1 matches at 9 bases. This CDR3 region has 15 residues. The V gene's germline CDR1 is SNHLY and CDR2 FYNNEI. V was clipped by 4 bases and J by 5 bases; unmatched bases: 6. The CDR3 spells CASSGGQGSDNEQFF. The CDR3 DNA follows: TGTGCCAGCAGTGGGGGACAGGGATCGGACAATGAGCAGTTCTTC.

The chain carries TRBV4-2 and TRBJ2-5; no clear D. CDR1 LGHNA and CDR2 YNFKEQ come from the germline V gene. V was pared by 0 bases and J by 1 base, with 9 bases between. The CDR3 totals 15 residues. CDR3 sequence reads: CASSQEVGSQETQYF. DNA of the CDR3: TGTGCCAGCAGCCAAGAGGTGGGCAGCCAAGAGACCCAGTACTTC.

The chain joins TRBV5-4 to TRBJ2-5; D gene unclear. The CDR3 extends over 11 amino acids. Germline lookup yields CDR1 SGHNT and CDR2 YYREEE (reference sequence). V was clipped by 5 bases and J by 3 bases, with 5 bases between them. The CDR3 DNA follows: TGTGCCAGCAGGCTAGAAGAGACCCAGTACTTC. Its protein product is CASRLEETQYF.

The chain carries TRBV15 and TRBJ2-7, with 12 bases matching TRBD1. The V gene end was trimmed by 1 base and the J gene end by 1 base; junction bases not matched to a gene: 8. Germline-derived CDR1 and CDR2 are LNHNV and YYDKDF (reference sequence). There are 18 residues in the CDR3. This CDR3 reads CATSRAPGQGARSYEQYF. CDR3 in DNA: TGTGCCACCAGCAGAGCCCCGGGACAGGGGGCGCGATCCTACGAGCAGTACTTC.

The CDR3 DNA reads TGTGCCATCAGTGGTGAGGAGGGCACTGAAGCTTTCTTT. This gives the protein CAISGEEGTEAFF. The rearrangement links TRBV10-3 to TRBJ1-1, with D uncertain. Germline V gene lookup returns CDR1 ENHRY and CDR2 SYGVKD. V was trimmed by 4 bases and J by 4 bases, leaving 10 bases between them. The CDR3 consists of 13 residues.

The chain combines TRBV2 with TRBJ1-6, with no clear D. This CDR3 has 15 residues. From germline, CDR1 is SNHLY and CDR2 FYNNEI. Trimming pared 6 bases from V and 2 bases from J, leaving 11 bases between. Written as DNA, the CDR3 is TGTGCCAGCAGCCCGCGGGCGACCTATAATTCACCCCTCCACTTT. Protein: CASSPRATYNSPLHF.

This clone appeared once. The chain links TRBV7-8 to TRBJ2-7, with TRBD1 identical over 9 bases. The V and J ends lost 6 bases and 2 bases, in that order; junction bases with no gene match: 11. Germline V gives CDR1 SGHVS, CDR2 FQNEAQ. The CDR3 contains 16 residues. CDR3 region: CASSPSRQGGTYEQYF. Written as DNA, the CDR3 is TGTGCCAGCAGTCCCAGTCGACAGGGGGGGACCTACGAGCAGTACTTC.

In the case of this clone: The same CDR3 can be traced to other DNA sequences in this sample. The chain has TRBV27 and TRBJ2-7; possible D gene TRBD1, 6 bases. Germline V gene sequence: CDR1 MNHEY, CDR2 SMNVEV (reference sequence). V was cut by 6 bases and J by 1 base, with 10 bases left in between. The CDR3 covers 13 residues. CDR3: CASSLGQSYEQYF. The CDR3 DNA sequence: TGTGCCAGCAGCCTCGGACAGTCCTACGAGCAGTACTTC.